This T cell receptor (beta chain) came from a study of vaccination and CD4 T cells after COVID-19. Study background: Convalescent patients gave post-COVID blood a median about 91 days post-diagnosis, range 35 to 161.

Study findings and constraints: The appearance of a median roughly 83% of reactive clones in convalescent patients occurred only post-vaccination. From roughly 21 to 40, the median of SARS-CoV-2-reactive clonotypes rose without reaching significance.

With respect to this clonotype: Its antigen is unidentified.

Treatment given: roughly ten-day PBMC culture with coronavirus spike peptide pools or control peptides (ViraFEST assay). Antigen-specific T cells were expanded with peptide pools by ViraFEST, and TCRs were then sequenced. The V gene end was trimmed by 5 bases and the J gene end by 6 bases; junction bases not matched to a gene: 12. This CDR3 is 16 amino acids long. Oncomine TCR Beta short-read sequencing was applied to DNA from cultured CD4+ T cells. TCRdb reanalysed the PCR reads using MiXCR and keeps one entry per CDR3 protein. Here the sample spans 20,000 or so distinct CDR3 sequences, about three fifths being singletons.

This TCR was recovered from a human donor who had recovered from COVID-19. Material: CD4+ T cells from blood, cultured in vitro. The V gene is TRBV12-3 or TRBV12-4, the J gene TRBJ2-1, with 8 bases matching TRBD2. CDR3: CASSGFGTRWANEQFF. CDR3 DNA: TGTGCCAGCAGTGGCTTTGGGACTAGATGGGCCAATGAGCAGTTCTTC.